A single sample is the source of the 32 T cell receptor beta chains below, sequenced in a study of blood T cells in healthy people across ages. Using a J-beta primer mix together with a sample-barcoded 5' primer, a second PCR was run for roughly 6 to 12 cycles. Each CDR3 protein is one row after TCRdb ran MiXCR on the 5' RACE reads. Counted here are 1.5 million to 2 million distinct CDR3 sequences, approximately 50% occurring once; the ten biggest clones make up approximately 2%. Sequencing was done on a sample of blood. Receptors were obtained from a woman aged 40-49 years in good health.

The CDR3 spells CASTQSSGAWDIQYF. The CDR3 coding sequence is TGCGCCAGCACGCAATCCAGTGGCGCCTGGGACATTCAGTACTTC. The rearrangement joins TRBV4-1 to TRBJ2-4; D is ambiguous. Germline CDR1 reads MGHRA; CDR2 reads YSYEKL. The CDR3 loop spans 15 amino acids. The V end was cut by 7 bases, the J end by 8 bases, with 21 bases between.

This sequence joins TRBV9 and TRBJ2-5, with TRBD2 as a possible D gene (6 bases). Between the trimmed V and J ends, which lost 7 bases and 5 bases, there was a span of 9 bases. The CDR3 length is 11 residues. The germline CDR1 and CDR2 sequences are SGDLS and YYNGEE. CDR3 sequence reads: CASGGAETQYF. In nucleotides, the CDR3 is TGTGCCAGCGGCGGGGCGGAGACCCAGTACTTC. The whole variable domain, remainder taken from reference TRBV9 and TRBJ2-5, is DSGVTQTPKHLITATGQRVTLRCSPRSGDLSVYWYQQSLDQGLQFLIQYYNGEERAKGNILERFSAQQFPDLHSELNLSSLELGDSALYFCASGGAETQYFGPGTRLLVL.

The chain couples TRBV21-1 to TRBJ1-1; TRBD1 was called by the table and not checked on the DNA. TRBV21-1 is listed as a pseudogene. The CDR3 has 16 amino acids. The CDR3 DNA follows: TGTGCCAGCCGCACCTCCGGGACGGCCATGAACACTGAAGCTTTCTTT. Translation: CASRTSGTAMNTEAFF.

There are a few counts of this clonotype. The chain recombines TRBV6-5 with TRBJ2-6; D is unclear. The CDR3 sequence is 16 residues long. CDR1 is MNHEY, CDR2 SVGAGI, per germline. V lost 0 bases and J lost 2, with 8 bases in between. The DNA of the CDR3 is TGTGCCAGCAGTTACTCGACTTTCCCTGGGGCCAACGTCCTGACTTTC. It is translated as CASSYSTFPGANVLTF.

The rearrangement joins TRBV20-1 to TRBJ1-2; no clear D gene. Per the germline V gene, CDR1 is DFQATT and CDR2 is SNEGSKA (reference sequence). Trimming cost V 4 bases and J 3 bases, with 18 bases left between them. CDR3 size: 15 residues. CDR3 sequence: CSANGWVVVDYGYTF. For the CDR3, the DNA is TGCAGTGCTAATGGGTGGGTGGTGGTGGACTATGGCTACACCTTC.

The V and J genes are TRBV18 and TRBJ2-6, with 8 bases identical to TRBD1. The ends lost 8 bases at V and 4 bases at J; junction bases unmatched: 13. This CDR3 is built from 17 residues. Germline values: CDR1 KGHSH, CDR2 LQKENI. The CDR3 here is CASKTSGGAPGANVLTF. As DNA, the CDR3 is TGTGCCAGCAAGACTTCAGGGGGCGCCCCCGGGGCCAACGTCCTGACTTTC.

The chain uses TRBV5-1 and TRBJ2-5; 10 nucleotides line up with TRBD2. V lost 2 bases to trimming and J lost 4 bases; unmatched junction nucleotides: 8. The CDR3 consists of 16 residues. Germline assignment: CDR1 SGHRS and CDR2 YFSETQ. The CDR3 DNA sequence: TGCGCCAGCAGCTTCGCTAGCGGGGGTTATTCAGAGACCCAGTACTTC. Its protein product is CASSFASGGYSETQYF. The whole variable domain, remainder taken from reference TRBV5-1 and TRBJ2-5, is KAGVTQTPRYLIKTRGQQVTLSCSPISGHRSVSWYQQTPGQGLQFLFEYFSETQRNKGNFPGRFSGRQFSNSRSEMNVSTLELGDSALYLCASSFASGGYSETQYFGPGTRLLVL.

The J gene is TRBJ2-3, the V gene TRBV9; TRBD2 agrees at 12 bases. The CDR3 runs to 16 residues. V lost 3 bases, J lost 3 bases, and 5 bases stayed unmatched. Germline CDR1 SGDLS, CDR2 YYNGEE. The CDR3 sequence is CASSETSGGMTDTQYF. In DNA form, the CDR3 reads TGTGCCAGCAGCGAAACTAGCGGGGGGATGACAGATACGCAGTATTTT.

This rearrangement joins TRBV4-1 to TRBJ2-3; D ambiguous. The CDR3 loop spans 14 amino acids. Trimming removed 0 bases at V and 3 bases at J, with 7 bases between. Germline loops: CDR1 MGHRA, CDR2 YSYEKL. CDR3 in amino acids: CASSQETPTDTQYF. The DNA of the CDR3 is TGCGCCAGCAGCCAAGAAACGCCGACAGATACGCAGTATTTT.

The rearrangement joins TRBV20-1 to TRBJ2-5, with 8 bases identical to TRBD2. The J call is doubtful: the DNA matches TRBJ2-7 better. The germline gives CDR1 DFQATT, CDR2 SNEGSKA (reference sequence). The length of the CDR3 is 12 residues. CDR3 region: CSARDRGGEQYF. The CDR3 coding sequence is TGCAGTGCTAGAGATCGGGGGGGCGAGCAGTACTTC.

The CDR3 loop is CATSPTRSYNEQFF. The CDR3 DNA sequence: TGTGCCACCAGTCCGACGCGCTCCTACAATGAGCAGTTCTTC. The chain combines TRBV15 with TRBJ2-1, with D uncertain. Germline V CDR1 and CDR2: LNHNV, YYDKDF (reference sequence). V dropped 6 bases and J dropped 0 bases, with 9 bases sitting between them. CDR3 length equals 14 residues.

The CDR3 DNA reads TGCAGTGCTAGGATGATAGGAGGCTACAATGAGCAGTTCTTC. It encodes CSARMIGGYNEQFF. The chain joins TRBV20-1 to TRBJ2-1; TRBD2 might be the D (5 bases). CDR1 and CDR2 (germline): DFQATT, SNEGSKA (reference sequence). The CDR3 has 14 residues. V was clipped by 3 bases and J by 3 bases, with 12 bases between them.

CDR3 in DNA: TGCAGTGCTGGAGCTCCCGACTCGAACGCCGGCGAGCAGTACTTC. As protein: CSAGAPDSNAGEQYF. V and J are TRBV20-1 and TRBJ2-5; D gene unclear. The J call is uncertain, as TRBJ2-7 better fits the DNA end. The CDR3 runs 15 residues. In germline, CDR1 is DFQATT, CDR2 SNEGSKA (reference sequence).

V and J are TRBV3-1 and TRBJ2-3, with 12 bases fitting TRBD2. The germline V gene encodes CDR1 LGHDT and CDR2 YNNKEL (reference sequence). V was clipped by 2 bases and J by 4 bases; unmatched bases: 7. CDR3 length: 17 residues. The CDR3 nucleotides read TGTGCCAGCAGCCAACGACTAGCGGGGGAATTTTCAGATACGCAGTATTTT. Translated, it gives CASSQRLAGEFSDTQYF.

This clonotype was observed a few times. The CDR3 nucleotides are TGTGCCAGCAGTGGACTAGTTACTGAGCAGTTCTTC. Residues: CASSGLVTEQFF. The J gene is TRBJ2-1, the V gene TRBV27; 7 bases are a match to TRBD2. Germline V CDR1 and CDR2: MNHEY, SMNVEV (reference sequence). Trimming cost V 5 bases and J 9 bases; bases outside gene matches: 4. The CDR3 loop spans 12 amino acids.

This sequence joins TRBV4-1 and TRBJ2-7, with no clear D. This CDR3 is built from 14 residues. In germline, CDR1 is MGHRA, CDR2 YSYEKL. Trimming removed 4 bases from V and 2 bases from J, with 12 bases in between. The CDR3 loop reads CASSLQLSPYEQYF. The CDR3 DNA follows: TGCGCCAGCAGCCTGCAATTGAGCCCCTACGAGCAGTACTTC.

The CDR3 region is CSARDYRGTDEKLFF. The CDR3 region has the DNA TGCAGTGCTAGAGACTACAGGGGTACGGATGAAAAACTGTTTTTT. The rearrangement joins TRBV20-1 to TRBJ1-4; TRBD1 agrees at 7 bases. Germline-derived CDR1 and CDR2 are DFQATT and SNEGSKA (reference sequence). This CDR3 is built from 15 residues. V trimming: 0 bases; J trimming: 6 bases; junction bases outside the gene matches: 7.

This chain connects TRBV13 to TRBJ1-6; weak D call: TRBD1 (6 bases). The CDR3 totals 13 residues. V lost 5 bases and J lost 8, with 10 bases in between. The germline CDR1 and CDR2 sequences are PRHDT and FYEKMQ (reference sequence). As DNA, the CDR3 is TGTGCCAGCAGCCTCCACAGGGATTCACCCCTCCACTTT. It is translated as CASSLHRDSPLHF. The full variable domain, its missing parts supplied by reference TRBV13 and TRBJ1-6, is AAGVIQSPRHLIKEKRETATLKCYPIPRHDTVYWYQQGPGQDPQFLISFYEKMQSDKGSIPDRFSAQQFSDYHSELNMSSLELGDSALYFCASSLHRDSPLHFGNGTRLTVT.

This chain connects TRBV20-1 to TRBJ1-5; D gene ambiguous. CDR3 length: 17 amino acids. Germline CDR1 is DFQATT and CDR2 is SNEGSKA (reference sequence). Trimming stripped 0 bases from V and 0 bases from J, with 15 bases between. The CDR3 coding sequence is TGCAGTGCTAGAGATATACTGGAACCCAATAGCAATCAGCCCCAGCATTTT. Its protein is CSARDILEPNSNQPQHF.

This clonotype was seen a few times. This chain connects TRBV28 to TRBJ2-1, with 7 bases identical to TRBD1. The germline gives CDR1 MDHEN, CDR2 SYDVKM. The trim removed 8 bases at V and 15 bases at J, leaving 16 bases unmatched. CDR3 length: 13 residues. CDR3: CASLRTGAISWFF. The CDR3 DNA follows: TGTGCCAGCCTACGGACAGGCGCGATCTCGTGGTTCTTC.

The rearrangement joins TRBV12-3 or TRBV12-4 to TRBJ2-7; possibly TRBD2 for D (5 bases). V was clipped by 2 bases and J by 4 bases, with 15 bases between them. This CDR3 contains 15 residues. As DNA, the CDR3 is TGTGCCAGCAGTTTACTCCTCCTCGGGGATTACGAGCAGTACTTC. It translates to CASSLLLLGDYEQYF.

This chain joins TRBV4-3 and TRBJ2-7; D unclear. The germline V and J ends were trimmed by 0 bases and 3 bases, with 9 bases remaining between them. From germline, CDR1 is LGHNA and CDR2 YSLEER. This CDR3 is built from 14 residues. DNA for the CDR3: TGCGCCAGCAGCCAAGATTCCGTGAACTACGAGCAGTACTTC. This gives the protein CASSQDSVNYEQYF.

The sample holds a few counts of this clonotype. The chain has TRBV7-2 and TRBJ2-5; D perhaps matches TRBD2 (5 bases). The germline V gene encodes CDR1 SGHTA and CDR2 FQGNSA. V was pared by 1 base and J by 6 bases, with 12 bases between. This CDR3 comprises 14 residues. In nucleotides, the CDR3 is TGTGCCAGCAGCTTAGTACGAGGGCAACAGACCCAGTACTTC. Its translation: CASSLVRGQQTQYF.

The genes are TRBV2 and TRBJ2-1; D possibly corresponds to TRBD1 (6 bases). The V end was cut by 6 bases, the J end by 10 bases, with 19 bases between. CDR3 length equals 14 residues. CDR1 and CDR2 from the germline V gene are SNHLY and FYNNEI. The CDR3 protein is CASRTSRDTTEQFF. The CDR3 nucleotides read TGTGCCAGCAGGACGTCCCGGGACACAACCGAGCAGTTCTTC.

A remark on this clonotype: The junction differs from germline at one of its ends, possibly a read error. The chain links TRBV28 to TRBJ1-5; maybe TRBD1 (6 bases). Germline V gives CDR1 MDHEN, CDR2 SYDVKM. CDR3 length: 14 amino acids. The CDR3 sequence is CASRPGQFNRPQHF. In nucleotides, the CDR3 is TGTGCCAGCAGGCCCGGACAGTTCAATCGGCCCCAGCATTTT. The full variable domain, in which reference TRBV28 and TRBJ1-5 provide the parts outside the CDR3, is DVKVTQSSRYLVKRTGEKVFLECVQDMDHENMFWYRQDPGLGLRLIYFSYDVKMKEKGDIPEGYSVSREKKERFSLILESASTNQTSMYLCASRPGQFNRPQHFGDGTRLSIL.

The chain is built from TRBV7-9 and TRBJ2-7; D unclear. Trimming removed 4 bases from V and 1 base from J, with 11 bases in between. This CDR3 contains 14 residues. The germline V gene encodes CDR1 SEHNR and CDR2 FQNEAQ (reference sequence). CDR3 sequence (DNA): TGTGCCAGCAGCTCTGGCCTAGGGTCCTACGAGCAGTACTTC. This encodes CASSSGLGSYEQYF.

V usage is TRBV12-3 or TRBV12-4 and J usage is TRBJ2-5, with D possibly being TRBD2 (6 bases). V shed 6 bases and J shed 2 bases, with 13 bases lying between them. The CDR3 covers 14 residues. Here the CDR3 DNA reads TGTGCCAGCAGCCACCGGGACTTACAAGAGACCCAGTACTTC. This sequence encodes CASSHRDLQETQYF.

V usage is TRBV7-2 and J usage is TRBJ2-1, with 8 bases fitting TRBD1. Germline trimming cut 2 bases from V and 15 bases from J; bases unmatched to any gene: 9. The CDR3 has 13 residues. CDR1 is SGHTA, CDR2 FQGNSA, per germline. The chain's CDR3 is CASSLLPGQVGFF. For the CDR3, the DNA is TGTGCCAGCAGCTTACTCCCGGGACAGGTGGGGTTCTTC.

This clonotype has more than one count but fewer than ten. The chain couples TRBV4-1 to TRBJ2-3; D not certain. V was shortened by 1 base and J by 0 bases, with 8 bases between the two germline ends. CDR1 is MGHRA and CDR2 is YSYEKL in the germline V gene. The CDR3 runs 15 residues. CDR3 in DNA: TGCGCCAGCAGCCAAGTAGAGATGAGCACAGATACGCAGTATTTT. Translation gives CASSQVEMSTDTQYF.

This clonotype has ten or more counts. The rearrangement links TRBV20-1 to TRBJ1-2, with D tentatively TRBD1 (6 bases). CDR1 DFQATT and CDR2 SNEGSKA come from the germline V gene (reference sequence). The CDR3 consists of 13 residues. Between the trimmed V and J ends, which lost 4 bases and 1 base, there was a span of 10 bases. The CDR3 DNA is TGCAGTGCTAAGGGGACAATTAACTATGGCTACACCTTC. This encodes CSAKGTINYGYTF.

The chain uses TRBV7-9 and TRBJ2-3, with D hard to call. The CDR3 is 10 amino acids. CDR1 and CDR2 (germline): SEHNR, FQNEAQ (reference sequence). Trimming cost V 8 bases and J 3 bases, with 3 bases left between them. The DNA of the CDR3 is TGTGCCAGCCAGACAGATACGCAGTATTTT. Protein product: CASQTDTQYF.

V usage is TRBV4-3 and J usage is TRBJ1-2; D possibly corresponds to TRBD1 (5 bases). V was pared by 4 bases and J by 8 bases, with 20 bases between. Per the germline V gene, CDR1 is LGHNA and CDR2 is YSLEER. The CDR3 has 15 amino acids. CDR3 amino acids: CASSPGRGVVRGYTF. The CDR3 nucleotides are TGCGCCAGCAGCCCCGGTCGGGGGGTAGTGCGAGGCTACACCTTC.